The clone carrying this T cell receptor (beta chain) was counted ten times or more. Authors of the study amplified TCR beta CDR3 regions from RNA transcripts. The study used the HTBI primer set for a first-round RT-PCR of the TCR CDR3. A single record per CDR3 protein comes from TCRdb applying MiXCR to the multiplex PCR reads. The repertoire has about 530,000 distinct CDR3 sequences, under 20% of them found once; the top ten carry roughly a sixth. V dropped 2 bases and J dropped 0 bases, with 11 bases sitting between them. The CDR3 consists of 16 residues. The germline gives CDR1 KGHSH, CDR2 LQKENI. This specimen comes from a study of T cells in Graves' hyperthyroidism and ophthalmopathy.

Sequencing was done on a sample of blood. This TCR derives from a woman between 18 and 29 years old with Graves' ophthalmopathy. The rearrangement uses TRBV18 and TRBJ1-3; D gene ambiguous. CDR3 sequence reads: CASSPSEASSGNTIYF. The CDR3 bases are TGTGCCAGCTCACCATCGGAGGCAAGCTCTGGAAACACCATATATTTT.